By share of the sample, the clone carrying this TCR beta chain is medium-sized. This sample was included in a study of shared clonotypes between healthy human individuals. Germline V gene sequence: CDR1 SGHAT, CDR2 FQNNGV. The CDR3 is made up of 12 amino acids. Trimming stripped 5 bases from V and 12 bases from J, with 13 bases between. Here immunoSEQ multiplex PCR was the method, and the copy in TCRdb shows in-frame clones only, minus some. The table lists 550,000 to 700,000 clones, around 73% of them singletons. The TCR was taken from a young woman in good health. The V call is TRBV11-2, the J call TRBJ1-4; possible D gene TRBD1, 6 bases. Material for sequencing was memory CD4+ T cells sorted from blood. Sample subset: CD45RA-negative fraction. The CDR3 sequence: CASSETGLQLFF. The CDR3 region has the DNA TGTGCCAGCAGCGAGACAGGTTTACAACTGTTTTTT.